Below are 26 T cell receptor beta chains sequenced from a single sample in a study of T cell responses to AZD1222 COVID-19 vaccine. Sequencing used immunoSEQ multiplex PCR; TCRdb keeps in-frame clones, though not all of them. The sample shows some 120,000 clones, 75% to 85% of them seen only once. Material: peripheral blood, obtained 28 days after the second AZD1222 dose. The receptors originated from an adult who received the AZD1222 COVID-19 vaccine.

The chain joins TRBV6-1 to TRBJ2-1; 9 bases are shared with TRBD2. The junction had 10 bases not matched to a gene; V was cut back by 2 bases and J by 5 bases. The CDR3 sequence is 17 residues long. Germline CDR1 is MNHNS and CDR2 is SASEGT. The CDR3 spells CASSELGGGAGHNEQFF. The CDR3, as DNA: TGTGCCAGCAGTGAACTCGGCGGGGGGGCCGGGCACAATGAGCAGTTCTTC.

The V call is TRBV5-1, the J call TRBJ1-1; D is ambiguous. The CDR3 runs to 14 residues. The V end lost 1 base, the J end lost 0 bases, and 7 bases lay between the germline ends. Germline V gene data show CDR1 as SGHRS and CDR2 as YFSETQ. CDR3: CASSLPGLNTEAFF. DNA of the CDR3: TGCGCCAGCAGCTTGCCGGGCCTGAACACTGAAGCTTTCTTT.

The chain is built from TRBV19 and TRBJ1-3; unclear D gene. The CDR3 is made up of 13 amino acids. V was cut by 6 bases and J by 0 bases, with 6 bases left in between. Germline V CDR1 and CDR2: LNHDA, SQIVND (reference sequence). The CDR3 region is CASSRFSGNTIYF. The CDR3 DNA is TGTGCCAGTAGCAGGTTCTCTGGAAACACCATATATTTT.

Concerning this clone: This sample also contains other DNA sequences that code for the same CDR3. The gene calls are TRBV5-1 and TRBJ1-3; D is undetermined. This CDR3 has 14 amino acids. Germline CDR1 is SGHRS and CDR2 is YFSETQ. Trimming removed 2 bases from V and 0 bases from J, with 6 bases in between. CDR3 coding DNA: TGCGCCAGCAGCTTAGGGAGCTCTGGAAACACCATATATTTT. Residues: CASSLGSSGNTIYF.

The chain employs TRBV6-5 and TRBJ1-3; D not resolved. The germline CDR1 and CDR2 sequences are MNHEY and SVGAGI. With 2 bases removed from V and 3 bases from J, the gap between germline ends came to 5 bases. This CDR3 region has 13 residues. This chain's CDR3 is CASSYGFGNTIYF. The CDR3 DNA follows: TGTGCCAGCAGTTACGGGTTTGGAAACACCATATATTTT.

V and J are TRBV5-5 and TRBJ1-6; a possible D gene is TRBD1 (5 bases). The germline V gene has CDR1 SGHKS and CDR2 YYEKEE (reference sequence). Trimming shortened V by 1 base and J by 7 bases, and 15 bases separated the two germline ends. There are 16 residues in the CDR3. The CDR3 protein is CASSLWGDLMNSPLHF. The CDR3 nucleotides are TGTGCCAGCAGCTTGTGGGGGGACTTGATGAATTCACCCCTCCACTTT.

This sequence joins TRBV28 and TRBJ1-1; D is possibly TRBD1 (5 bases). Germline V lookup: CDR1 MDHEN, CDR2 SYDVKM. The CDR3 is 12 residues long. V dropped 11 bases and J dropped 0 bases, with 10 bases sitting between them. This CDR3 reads CASRGVNTEAFF. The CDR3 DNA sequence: TGTGCCTCCCGGGGGGTGAACACTGAAGCTTTCTTT.

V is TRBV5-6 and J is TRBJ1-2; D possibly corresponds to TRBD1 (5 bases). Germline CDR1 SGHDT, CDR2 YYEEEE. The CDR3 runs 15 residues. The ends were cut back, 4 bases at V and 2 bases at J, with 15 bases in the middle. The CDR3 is CASSLLTATNYGYTF. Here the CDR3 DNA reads TGTGCCAGCAGCCTTCTGACAGCCACCAACTATGGCTACACCTTC.

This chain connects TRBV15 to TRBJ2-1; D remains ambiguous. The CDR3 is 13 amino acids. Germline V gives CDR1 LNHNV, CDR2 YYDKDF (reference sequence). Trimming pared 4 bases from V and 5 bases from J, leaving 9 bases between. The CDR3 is CATSIGPNNEQFF. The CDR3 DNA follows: TGTGCCACCAGCATAGGCCCGAACAATGAGCAGTTCTTC. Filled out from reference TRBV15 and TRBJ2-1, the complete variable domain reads DAMVIQNPRYQVTQFGKPVTLSCSQTLNHNVMYWYQQKSSQAPKLLFHYYDKDFNNEADTPDNFQSRRPNTSFCFLDIRSPGLGDTAMYLCATSIGPNNEQFFGPGTRLTVL.

The CDR3: CASSYTQGRNTIYF. The DNA of the CDR3 is TGTGCCAGCAGCTATACACAGGGAAGAAACACCATATATTTT. This chain links TRBV7-9 with TRBJ1-3, with D perhaps TRBD1 (6 bases). The CDR3 runs 14 residues. Germline loops: CDR1 SEHNR, CDR2 FQNEAQ (reference sequence). The V gene lost 4 bases and the J gene lost 5 bases, with 12 bases spanning the gap.

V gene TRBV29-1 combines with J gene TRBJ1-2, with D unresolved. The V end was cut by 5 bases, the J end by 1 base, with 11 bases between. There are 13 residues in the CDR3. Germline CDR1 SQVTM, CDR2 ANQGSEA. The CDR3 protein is CSVRATLNYGYTF. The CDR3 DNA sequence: TGCAGCGTTAGGGCAACCCTTAACTATGGCTACACCTTC.

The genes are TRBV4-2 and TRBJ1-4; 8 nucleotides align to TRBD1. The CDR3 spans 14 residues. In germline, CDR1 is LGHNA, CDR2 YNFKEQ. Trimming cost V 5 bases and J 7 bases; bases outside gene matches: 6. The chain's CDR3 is CASSDDRGGEKLFF. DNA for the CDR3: TGTGCCAGCAGCGACGACAGGGGCGGTGAAAAACTGTTTTTT.

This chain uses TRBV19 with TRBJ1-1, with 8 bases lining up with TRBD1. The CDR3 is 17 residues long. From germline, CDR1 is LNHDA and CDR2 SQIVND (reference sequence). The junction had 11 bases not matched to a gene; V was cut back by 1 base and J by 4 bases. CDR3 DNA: TGTGCCAGTAGTATAGTAGGGACAGGAGGACGTTCCACTGAAGCTTTCTTT. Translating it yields CASSIVGTGGRSTEAFF.

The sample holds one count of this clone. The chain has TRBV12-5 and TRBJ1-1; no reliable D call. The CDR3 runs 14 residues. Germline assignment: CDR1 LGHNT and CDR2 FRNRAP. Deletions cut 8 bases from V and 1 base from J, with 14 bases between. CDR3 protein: CASSIRGRNTEAFF. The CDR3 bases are TGTGCTAGTTCGATCCGCGGGAGGAACACTGAAGCTTTCTTT.

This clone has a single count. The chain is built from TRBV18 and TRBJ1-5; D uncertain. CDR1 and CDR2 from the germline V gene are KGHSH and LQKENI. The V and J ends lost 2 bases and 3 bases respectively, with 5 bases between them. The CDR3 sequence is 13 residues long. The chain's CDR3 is CASSPGYNQPQHF. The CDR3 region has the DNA TGTGCCAGCTCACCAGGGTACAATCAGCCCCAGCATTTT.

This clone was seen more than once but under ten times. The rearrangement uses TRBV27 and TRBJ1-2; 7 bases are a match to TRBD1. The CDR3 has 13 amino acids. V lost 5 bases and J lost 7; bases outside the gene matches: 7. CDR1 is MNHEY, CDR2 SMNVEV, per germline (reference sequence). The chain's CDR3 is CASSRQGSSGYTF. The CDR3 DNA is TGTGCCAGCAGTCGACAGGGAAGTAGTGGCTACACCTTC.

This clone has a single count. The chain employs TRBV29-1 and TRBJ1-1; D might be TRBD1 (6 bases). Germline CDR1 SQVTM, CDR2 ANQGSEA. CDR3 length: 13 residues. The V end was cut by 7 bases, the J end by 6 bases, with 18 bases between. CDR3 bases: TGCAGCGGGGTAAACACAGGGTTGGCTGAAGCTTTCTTT. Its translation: CSGVNTGLAEAFF.

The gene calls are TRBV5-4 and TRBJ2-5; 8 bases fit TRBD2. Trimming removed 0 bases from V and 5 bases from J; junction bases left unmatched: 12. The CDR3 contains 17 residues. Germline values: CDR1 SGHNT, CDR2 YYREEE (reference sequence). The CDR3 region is CASSLGGGLRGWETQYF. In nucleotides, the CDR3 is TGTGCCAGCAGCTTGGGCGGGGGGCTCCGGGGCTGGGAGACCCAGTACTTC.

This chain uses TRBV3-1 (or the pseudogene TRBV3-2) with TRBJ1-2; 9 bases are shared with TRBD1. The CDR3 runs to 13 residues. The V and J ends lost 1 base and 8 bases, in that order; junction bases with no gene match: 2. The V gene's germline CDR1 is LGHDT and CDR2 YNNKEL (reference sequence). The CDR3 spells CASSQGTGVGYTF. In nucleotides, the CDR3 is TGTGCCAGCAGCCAAGGGACAGGGGTAGGCTACACCTTC.

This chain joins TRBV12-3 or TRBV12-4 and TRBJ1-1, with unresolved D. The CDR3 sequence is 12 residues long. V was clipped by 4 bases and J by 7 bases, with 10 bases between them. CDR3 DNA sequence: TGTGCCAGCAGTTCCACAGTGGGTGAAGCTTTCTTT. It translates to CASSSTVGEAFF.

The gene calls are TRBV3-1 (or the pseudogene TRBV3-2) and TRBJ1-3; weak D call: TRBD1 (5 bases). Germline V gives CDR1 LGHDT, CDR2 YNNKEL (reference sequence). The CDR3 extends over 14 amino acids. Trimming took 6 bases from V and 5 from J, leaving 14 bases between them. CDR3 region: CASRSDSWRNTIYF. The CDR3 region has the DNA TGTGCCAGCAGATCCGACAGTTGGAGAAACACCATATATTTT.

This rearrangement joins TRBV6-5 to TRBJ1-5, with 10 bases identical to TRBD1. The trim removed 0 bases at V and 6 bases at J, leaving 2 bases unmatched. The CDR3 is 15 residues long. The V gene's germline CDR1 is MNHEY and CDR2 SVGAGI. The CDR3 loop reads CASSYSRQGAQPQHF. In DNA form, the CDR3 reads TGTGCCAGCAGTTACTCAAGACAGGGGGCTCAGCCCCAGCATTTT.

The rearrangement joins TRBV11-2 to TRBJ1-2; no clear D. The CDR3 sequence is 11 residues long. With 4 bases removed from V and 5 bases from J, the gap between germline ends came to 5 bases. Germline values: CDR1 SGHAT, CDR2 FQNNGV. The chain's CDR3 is CASSWLYGYTF. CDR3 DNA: TGTGCCAGCAGCTGGCTTTATGGCTACACCTTC.

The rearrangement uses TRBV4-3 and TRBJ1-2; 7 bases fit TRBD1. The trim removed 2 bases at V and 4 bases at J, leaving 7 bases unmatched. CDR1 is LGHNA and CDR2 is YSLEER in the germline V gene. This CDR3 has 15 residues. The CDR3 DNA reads TGCGCCAGCAGCCAAACAACGACAGGGATCTATGGCTACACCTTC. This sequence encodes CASSQTTTGIYGYTF.

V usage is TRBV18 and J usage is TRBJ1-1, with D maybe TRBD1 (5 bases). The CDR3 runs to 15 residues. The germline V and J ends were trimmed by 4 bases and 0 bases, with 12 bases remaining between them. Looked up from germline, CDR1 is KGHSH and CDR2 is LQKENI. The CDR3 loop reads CASSHGGPLNTEAFF. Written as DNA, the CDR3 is TGTGCCAGCTCACACGGGGGACCTTTGAACACTGAAGCTTTCTTT.

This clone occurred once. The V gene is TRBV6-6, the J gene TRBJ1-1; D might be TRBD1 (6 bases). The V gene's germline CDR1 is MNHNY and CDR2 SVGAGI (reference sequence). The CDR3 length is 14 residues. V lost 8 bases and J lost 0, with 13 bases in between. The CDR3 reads CASADRLVNTEAFF. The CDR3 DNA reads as TGTGCCAGCGCAGACAGGCTAGTGAACACTGAAGCTTTCTTT.